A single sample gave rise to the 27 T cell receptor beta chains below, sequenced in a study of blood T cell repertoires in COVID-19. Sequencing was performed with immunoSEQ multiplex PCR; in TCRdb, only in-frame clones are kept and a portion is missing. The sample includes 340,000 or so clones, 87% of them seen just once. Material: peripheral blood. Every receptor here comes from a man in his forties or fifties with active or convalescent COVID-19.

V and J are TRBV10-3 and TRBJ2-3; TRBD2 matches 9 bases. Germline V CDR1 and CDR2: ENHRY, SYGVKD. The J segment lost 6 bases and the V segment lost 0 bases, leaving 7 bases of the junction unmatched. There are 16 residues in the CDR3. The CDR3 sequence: CAISESASGEFDTQYF. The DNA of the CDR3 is TGTGCCATCAGTGAGTCGGCTAGCGGGGAGTTCGATACGCAGTATTTT.

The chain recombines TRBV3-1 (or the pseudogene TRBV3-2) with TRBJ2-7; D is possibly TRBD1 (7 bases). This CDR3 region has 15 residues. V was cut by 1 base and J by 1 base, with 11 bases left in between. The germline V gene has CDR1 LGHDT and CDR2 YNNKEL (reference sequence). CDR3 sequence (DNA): TGTGCCAGCAGCCAAGGCCAGGGGGGATCCTACGAGCAGTACTTC. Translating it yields CASSQGQGGSYEQYF.

As DNA, the CDR3 is TGTGCCAGCAGCCAAGAGTCACTAGTGGGGGAGCAGTACTTC. Protein product: CASSQESLVGEQYF. The chain combines TRBV4-2 with TRBJ2-7, with D possibly being TRBD2 (5 bases). Trimming stripped 0 bases from V and 7 bases from J, with 13 bases between. The CDR3 has 14 residues. The germline V gene has CDR1 LGHNA and CDR2 YNFKEQ.

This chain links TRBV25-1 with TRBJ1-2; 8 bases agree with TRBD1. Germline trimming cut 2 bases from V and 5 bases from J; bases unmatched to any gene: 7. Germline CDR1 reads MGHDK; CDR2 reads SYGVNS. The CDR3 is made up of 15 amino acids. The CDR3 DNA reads TGTGCCAGCAGTGAACCGGCAGGGGGCGATTATGGCTACACCTTC. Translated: CASSEPAGGDYGYTF.

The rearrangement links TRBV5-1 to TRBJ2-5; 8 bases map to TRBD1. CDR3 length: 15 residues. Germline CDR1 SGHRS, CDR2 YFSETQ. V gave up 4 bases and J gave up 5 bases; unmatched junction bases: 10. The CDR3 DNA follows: TGCGCCAGCAGCCTCACAGGGGGGACGTGGGAGACCCAGTACTTC. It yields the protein CASSLTGGTWETQYF. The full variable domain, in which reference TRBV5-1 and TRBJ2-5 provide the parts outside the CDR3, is KAGVTQTPRYLIKTRGQQVTLSCSPISGHRSVSWYQQTPGQGLQFLFEYFSETQRNKGNFPGRFSGRQFSNSRSEMNVSTLELGDSALYLCASSLTGGTWETQYFGPGTRLLVL.

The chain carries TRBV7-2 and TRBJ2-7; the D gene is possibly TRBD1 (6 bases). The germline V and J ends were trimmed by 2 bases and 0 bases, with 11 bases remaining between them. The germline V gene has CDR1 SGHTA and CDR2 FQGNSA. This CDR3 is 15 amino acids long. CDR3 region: CASSLMTGSSYEQYF. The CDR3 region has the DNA TGTGCCAGCAGCTTAATGACAGGCAGCTCCTACGAGCAGTACTTC.

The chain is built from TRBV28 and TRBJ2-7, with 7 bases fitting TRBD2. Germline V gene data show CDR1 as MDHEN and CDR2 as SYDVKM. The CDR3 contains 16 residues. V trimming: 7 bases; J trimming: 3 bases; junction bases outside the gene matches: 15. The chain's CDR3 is CASNLGGGYLGYEQYF. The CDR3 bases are TGTGCCAGCAATTTGGGCGGGGGTTACTTGGGCTACGAGCAGTACTTC.

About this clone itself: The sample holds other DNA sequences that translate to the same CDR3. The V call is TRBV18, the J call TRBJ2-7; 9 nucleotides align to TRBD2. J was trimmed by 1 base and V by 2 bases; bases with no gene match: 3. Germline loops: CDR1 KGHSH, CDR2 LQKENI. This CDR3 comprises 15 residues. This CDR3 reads CASSPGLAGSYEQYF. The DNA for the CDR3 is TGTGCCAGCTCACCAGGGCTAGCGGGGTCCTACGAGCAGTACTTC.

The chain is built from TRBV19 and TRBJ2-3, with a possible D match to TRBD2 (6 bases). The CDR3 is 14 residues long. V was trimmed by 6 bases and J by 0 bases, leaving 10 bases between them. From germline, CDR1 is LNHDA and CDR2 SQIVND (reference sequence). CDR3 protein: CASRSGTSTDTQYF. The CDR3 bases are TGTGCCAGTAGATCCGGGACTAGCACAGATACGCAGTATTTT.

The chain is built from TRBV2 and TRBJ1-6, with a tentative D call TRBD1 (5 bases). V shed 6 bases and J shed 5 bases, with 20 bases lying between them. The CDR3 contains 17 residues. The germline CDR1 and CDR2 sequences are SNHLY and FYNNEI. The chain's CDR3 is CASRPPGTGWDNSPLHF. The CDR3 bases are TGTGCCAGCAGGCCCCCCGGCACAGGCTGGGATAATTCACCCCTCCACTTT. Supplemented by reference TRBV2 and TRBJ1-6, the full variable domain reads EPEVTQTPSHQVTQMGQEVILRCVPISNHLYFYWYRQILGQKVEFLVSFYNNEISEKSEIFDDQFSVERPDGSNFTLKIRSTKLEDSAMYFCASRPPGTGWDNSPLHFGNGTRLTVT.

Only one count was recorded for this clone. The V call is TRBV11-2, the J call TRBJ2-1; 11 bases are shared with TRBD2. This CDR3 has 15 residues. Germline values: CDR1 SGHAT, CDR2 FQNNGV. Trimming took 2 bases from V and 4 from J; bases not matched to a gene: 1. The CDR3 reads CASSLRLAGYNEQFF. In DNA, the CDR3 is TGTGCCAGCAGCTTAAGACTAGCGGGGTACAATGAGCAGTTCTTC.

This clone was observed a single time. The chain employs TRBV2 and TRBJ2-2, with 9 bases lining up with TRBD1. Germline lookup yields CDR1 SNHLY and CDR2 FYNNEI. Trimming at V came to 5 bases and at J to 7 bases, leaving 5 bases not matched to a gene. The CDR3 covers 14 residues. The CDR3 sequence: CASSLQGADGELFF. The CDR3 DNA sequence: TGTGCCAGCAGTCTACAGGGGGCAGACGGGGAGCTGTTTTTT.

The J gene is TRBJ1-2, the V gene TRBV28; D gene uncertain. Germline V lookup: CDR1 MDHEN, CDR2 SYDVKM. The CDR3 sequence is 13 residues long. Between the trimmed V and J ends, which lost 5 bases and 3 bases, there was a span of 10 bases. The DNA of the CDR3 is TGTGCCAGCAGTGCCGGCAGCGACTATGGCTACACCTTC. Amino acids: CASSAGSDYGYTF.

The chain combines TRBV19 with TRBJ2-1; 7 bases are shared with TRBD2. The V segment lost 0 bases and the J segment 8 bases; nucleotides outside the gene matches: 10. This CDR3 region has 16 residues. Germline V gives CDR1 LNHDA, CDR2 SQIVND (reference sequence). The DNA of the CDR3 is TGTGCCAGTAGTATAGATCTAGGGACTAACGGGGATGAGCAGTTCTTC. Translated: CASSIDLGTNGDEQFF.

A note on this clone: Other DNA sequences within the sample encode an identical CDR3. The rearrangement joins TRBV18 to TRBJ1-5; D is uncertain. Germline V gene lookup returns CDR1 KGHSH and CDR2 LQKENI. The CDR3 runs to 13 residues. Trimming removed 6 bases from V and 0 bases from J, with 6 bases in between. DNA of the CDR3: TGTGCCAGCTCTCCGGGTAGCAATCAGCCCCAGCATTTT. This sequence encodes CASSPGSNQPQHF. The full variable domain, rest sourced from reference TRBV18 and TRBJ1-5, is NAGVMQNPRHLVRRRGQEARLRCSPMKGHSHVYWYRQLPEEGLKFMVYLQKENIIDESGMPKERFSAEFPKEGPSILRIQQVVRGDSAAYFCASSPGSNQPQHFGDGTRLSIL.

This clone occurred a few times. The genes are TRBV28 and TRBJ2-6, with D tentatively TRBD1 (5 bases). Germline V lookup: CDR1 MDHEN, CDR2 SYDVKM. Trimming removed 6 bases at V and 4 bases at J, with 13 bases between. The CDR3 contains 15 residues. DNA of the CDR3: TGTGCCAGCAGCCTTAGGGGAACCGGGGCCAACGTCCTGACTTTC. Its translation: CASSLRGTGANVLTF. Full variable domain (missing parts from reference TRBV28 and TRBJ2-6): DVKVTQSSRYLVKRTGEKVFLECVQDMDHENMFWYRQDPGLGLRLIYFSYDVKMKEKGDIPEGYSVSREKKERFSLILESASTNQTSMYLCASSLRGTGANVLTFGAGSRLTVL.

DNA of the CDR3: TGTGCCTGGAGTGGGCAATACTACGAGCAGTACTTC. Encoded protein: CAWSGQYYEQYF. This rearrangement joins TRBV30 to TRBJ2-7; D is ambiguous. CDR1 and CDR2 from the germline V gene are GTSNPN and SVGIG (reference sequence). The CDR3 sequence is 12 residues long. The V end was cut by 1 base, the J end by 3 bases, with 7 bases between.

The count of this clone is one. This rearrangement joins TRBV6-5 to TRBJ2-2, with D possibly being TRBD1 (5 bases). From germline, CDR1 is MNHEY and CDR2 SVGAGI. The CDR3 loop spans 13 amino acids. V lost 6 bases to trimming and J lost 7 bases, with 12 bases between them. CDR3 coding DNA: TGTGCCAGCAGGGCACAGGCGGTCGGGGAGCTGTTTTTT. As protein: CASRAQAVGELFF.

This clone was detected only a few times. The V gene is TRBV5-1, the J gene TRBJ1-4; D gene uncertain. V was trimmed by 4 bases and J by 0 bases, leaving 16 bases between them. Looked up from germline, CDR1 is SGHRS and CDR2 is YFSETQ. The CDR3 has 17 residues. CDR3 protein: CASSLSGAKATNEKLFF. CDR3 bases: TGCGCCAGCAGCCTTTCCGGAGCAAAGGCAACTAATGAAAAACTGTTTTTT.

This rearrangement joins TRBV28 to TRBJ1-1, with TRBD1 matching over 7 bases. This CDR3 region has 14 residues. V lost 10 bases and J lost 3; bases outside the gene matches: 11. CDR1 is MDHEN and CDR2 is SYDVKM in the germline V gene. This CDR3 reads CAIRGPGGDTEAFF. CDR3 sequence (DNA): TGTGCCATCCGCGGACCAGGGGGAGACACTGAAGCTTTCTTT.

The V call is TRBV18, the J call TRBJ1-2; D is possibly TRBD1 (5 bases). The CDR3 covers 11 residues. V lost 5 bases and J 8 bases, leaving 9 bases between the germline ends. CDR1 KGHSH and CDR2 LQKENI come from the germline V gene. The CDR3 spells CASSATDGYTF. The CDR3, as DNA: TGTGCCAGCTCAGCGACAGACGGCTACACCTTC. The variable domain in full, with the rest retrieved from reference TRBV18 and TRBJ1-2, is NAGVMQNPRHLVRRRGQEARLRCSPMKGHSHVYWYRQLPEEGLKFMVYLQKENIIDESGMPKERFSAEFPKEGPSILRIQQVVRGDSAAYFCASSATDGYTFGSGTRLTVV.

The CDR3 sequence is CASRTGASTQETQYF. CDR3 sequence (DNA): TGTGCCAGTAGGACAGGGGCCTCAACTCAAGAGACCCAGTACTTC. J is TRBJ2-5 and V is TRBV19; 8 bases align to TRBD1. The germline V gene has CDR1 LNHDA and CDR2 SQIVND (reference sequence). Trimming took 6 bases from V and 2 from J; bases not matched to a gene: 8. CDR3 length: 15 amino acids. The full variable domain, with the rest looked up from reference TRBV19 and TRBJ2-5, is DGGITQSPKYLFRKEGQNVTLSCEQNLNHDAMYWYRQDPGQGLRLIYYSQIVNDFQKGDIAEGYSVSREKKESFPLTVTSAQKNPTAFYLCASRTGASTQETQYFGPGTRLLVL.

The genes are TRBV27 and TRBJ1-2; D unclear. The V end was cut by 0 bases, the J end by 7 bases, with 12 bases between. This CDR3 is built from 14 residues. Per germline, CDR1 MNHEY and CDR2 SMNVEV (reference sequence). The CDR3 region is CASSLSSREAGYTF. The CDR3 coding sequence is TGTGCCAGCAGTTTATCCAGCCGGGAGGCTGGCTACACCTTC.

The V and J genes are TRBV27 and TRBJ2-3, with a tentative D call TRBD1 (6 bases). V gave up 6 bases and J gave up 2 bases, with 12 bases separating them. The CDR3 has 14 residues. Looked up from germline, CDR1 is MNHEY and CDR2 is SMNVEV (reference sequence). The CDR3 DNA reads TGTGCCAGCAGGACAGACAGGTACACAGATACGCAGTATTTT. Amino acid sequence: CASRTDRYTDTQYF.

The chain's CDR3 is CASSLRSYGTGSGYTF. The DNA for the CDR3 is TGTGCCAGCAGTTTACGATCCTATGGGACAGGGAGTGGCTACACCTTC. This chain links TRBV28 with TRBJ1-2, with 9 nucleotides matching TRBD1. CDR1 and CDR2 from the germline V gene are MDHEN and SYDVKM. V dropped 2 bases and J dropped 7; count of bases not matched to a gene: 11. The length of the CDR3 is 16 residues.

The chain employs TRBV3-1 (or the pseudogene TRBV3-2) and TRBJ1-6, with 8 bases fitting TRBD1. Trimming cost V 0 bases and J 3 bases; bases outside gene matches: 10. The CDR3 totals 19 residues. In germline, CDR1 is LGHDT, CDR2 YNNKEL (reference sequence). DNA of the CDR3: TGTGCCAGCAGCCAAGAACGTGGGCAGGGGGCGTTCTATAATTCACCCCTCCACTTT. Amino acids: CASSQERGQGAFYNSPLHF.

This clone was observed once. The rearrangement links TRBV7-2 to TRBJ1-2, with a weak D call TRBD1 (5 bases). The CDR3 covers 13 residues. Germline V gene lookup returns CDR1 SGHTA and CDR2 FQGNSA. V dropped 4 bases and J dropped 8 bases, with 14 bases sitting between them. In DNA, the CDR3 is TGTGCCAGCAGCTCCGGACAAAACGGGGGCTACACCTTC. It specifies CASSSGQNGGYTF.